The T cell receptor (beta chain) under discussion was sequenced for a study of human T cells and chemical hapten exposure. The sample's time point: patch test 1, 2 weeks after DPC sensitization. The treatment is: therapeutic diphenylcyclopropenone sensitization with weekly scalp DPC. Germline V CDR1 and CDR2: SQVTM, ANQGSEA. This CDR3 is built from 14 residues. V lost 4 bases to trimming and J lost 9 bases; unmatched junction nucleotides: 9. TCRdb re-analysed the RACE reads in MiXCR, keeping a single row per CDR3 protein. The sample has roughly 100,000 distinct CDR3 sequences; roughly 11% are singletons. At least ten counts were recorded for this clonotype.

This TCR came from a woman aged 40 to 50 with alopecia areata. Some clones in this sample may be carry-over from other donors' samples. The source material was whole blood, sampled in connection with sensitization to the hapten diphenylcyclopropenone (DPC). This chain uses TRBV29-1 with TRBJ2-1, with 10 bases matching TRBD2. This CDR3 is CSVVRLAGVGEQFF. In DNA, the CDR3 is TGCAGCGTTGTCAGGCTAGCGGGAGTCGGTGAGCAGTTCTTC.